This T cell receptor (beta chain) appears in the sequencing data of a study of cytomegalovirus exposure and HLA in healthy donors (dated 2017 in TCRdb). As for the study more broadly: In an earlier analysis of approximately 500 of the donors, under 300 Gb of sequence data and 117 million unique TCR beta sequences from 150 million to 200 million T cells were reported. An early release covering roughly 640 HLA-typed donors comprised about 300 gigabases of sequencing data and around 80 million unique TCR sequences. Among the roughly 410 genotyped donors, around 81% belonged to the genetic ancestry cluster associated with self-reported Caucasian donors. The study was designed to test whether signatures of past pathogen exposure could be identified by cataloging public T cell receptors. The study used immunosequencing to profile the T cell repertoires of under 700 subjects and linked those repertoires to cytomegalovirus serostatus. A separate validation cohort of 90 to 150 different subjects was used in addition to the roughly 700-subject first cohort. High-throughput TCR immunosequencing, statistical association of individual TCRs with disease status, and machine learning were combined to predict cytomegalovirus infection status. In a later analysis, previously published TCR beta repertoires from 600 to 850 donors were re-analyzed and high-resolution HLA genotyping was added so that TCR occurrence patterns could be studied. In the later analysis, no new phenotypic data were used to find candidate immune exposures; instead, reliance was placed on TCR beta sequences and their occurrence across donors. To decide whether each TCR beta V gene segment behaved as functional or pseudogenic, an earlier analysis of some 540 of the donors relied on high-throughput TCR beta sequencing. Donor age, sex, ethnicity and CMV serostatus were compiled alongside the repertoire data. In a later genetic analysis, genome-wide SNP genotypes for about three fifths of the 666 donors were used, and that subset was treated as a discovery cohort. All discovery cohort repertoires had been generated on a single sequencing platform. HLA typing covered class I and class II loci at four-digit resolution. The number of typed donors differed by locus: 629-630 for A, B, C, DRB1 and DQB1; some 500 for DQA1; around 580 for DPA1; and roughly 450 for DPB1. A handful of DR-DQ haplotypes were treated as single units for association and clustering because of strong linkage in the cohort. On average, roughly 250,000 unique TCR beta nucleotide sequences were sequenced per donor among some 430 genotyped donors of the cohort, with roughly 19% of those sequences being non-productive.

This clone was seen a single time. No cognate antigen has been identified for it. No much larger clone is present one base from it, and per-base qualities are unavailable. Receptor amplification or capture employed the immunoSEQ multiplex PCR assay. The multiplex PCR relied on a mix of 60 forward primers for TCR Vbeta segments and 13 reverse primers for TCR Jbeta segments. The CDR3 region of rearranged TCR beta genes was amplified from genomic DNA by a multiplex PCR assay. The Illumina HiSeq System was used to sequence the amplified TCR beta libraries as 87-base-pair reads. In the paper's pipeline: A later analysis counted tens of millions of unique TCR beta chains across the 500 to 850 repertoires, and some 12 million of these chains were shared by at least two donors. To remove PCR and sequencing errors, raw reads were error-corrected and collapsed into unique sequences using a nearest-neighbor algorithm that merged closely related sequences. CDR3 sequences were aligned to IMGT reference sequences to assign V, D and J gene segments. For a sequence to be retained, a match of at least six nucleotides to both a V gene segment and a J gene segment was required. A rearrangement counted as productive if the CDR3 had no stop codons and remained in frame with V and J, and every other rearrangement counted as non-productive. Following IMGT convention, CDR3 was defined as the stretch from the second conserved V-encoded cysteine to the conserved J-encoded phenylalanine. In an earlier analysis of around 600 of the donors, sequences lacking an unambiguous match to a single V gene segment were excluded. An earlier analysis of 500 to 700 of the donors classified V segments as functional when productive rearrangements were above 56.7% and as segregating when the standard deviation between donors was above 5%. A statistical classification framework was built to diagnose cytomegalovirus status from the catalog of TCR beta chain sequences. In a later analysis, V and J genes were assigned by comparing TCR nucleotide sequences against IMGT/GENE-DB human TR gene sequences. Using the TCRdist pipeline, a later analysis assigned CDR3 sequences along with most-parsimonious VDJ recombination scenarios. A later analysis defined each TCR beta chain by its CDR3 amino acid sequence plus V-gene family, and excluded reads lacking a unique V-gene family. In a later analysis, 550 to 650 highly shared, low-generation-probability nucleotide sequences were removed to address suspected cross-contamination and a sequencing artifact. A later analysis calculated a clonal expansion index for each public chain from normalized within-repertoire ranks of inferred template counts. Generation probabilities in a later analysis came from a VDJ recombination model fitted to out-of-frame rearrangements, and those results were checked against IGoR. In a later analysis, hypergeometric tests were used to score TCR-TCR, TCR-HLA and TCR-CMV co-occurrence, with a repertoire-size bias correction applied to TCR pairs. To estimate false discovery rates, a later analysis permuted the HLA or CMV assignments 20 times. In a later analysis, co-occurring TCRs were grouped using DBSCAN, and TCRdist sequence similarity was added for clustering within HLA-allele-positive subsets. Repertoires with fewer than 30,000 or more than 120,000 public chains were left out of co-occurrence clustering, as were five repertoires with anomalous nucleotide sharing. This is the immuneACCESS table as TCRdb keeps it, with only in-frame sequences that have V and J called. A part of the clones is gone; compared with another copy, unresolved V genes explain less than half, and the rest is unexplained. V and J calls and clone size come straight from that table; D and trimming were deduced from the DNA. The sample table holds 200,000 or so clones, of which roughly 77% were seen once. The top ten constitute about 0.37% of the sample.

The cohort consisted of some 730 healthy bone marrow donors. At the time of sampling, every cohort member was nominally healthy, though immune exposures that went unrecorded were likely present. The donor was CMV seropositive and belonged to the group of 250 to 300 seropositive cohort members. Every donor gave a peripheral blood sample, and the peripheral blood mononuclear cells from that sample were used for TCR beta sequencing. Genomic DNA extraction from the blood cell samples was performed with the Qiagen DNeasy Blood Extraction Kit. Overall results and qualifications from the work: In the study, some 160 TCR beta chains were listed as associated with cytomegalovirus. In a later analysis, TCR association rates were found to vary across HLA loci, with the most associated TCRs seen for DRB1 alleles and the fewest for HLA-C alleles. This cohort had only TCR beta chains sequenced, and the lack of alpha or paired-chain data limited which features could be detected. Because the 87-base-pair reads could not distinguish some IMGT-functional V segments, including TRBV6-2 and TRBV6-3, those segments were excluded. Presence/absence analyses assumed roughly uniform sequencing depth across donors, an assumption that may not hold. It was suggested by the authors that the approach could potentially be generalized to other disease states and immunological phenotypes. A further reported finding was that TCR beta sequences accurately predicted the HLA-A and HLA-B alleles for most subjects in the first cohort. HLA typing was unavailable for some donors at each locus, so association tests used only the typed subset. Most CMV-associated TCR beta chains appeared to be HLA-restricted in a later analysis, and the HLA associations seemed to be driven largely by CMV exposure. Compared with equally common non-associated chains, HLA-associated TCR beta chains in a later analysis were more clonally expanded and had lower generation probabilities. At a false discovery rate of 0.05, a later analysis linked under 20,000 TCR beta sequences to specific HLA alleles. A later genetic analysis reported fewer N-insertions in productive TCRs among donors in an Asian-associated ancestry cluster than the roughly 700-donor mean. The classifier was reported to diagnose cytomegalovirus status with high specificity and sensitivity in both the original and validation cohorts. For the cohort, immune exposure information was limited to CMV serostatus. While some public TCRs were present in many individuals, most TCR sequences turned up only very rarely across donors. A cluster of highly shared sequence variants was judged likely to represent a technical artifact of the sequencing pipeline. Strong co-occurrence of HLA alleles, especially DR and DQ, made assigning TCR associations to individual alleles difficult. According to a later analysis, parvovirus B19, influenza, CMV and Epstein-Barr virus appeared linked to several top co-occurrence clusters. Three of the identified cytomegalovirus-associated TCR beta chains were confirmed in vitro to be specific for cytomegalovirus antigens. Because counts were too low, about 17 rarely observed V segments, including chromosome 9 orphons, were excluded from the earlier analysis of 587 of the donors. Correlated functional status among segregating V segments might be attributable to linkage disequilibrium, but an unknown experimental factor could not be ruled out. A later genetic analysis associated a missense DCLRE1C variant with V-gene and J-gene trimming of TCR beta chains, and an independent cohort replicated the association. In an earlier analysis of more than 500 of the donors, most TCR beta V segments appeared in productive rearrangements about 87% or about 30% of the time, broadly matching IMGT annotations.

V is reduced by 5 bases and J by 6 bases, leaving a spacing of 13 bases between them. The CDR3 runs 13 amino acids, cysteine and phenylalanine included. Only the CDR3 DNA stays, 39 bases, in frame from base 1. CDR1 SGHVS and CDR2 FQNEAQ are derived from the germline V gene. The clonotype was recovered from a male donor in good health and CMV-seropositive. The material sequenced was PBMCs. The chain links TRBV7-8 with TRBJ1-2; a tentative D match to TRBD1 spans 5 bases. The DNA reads TGTGCCAGCAGCGGGGGGTTGCGGGATGGCTACACCTTC. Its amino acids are CASSGGLRDGYTF.